The rows below give T cell receptor beta chains drawn from one sample of a study of blood T cells in healthy people across ages. TCRdb re-analysed the 5' RACE reads in MiXCR, keeping a single row per CDR3 protein. The sample contains 850,000 to 1,000,000 distinct CDR3 sequences, around 46% of which appear only once. The specimen sequenced was blood. Every receptor here comes from a man in his thirties or forties in good health. The CDR3 runs from the conserved cysteine through the conserved F or W. The D gene is left open where the match is weak. Only some rows state a clone size, as once, few, many or a class for expanded clones.

j_call clone_size d_call v_call cdr3_nt cdr3_aa
TRBJ1-1 . TRBD1 TRBV7-9 TGTGCCAGCAGCTCCTTACCGGGACAGGGGGACTCTGAAGCTTTCTTT CASSSLPGQGDSEAFF
TRBJ2-1 . . TRBV6-1 TGTGCCAGCCAGAAGCAGACTAGGGATAAACAGTTCTTC CASQKQTRDKQFF
TRBJ1-4 . . TRBV7-2 TGTGCCAGCGGAGGCCTAGGGGAAAAACTGTTTTTT CASGGLGEKLFF
TRBJ1-4 . . TRBV27 TGTGCCAGCAGTTTTATGGGGACAACAAGGGTCGAAAAACTGTTTTTT CASSFMGTTRVEKLFF
TRBJ2-3 . TRBD2 TRBV18 TGTGCCAGCTCCCCTCCGATGGCGGGGGGCCTTCTTCGAGGCACAGATACGCAGTATTTT CASSPPMAGGLLRGTDTQYF
TRBJ2-7 few . TRBV2 TGTGCCAGCAAGGTGGGGCCAGCCCCTACGCAGCAGTACTTC CASKVGPAPTQQYF
TRBJ2-7 . TRBD1 TRBV20-1 TGCAGTGCTAGAGATACAACAGGGGTCATTTCCTACGAGCAGTACTTC CSARDTTGVISYEQYF
TRBJ2-5 . . TRBV29-1 TGCAGCGTTGGAGTGGCGCCTGCGACCCAGTACTTC CSVGVAPATQYF
TRBJ2-1 . TRBD1 TRBV6-1 TGTGCCAGCACCGGAACTTTGGACAGGGCTCCCTACAATGAGCAGTTCTTC CASTGTLDRAPYNEQFF
TRBJ2-1 few . TRBV6-1 TGTGCCAGCAGCCATCAAACGGCTAGCGAGGGCAATGAGCAGTTCTTC CASSHQTASEGNEQFF
TRBJ2-2 . TRBD2 TRBV4-3 TGCGCCAGCAGCCCACTAGCGGGGACGAACACCGGGGAGCTGTTTTTT CASSPLAGTNTGELFF
TRBJ2-1 . . TRBV20-1 TGCAGTGCTCCAGGACAATTCGACAATGAGCAGTTCTTC CSAPGQFDNEQFF
TRBJ2-5 few . TRBV20-1 TGCAGTGTTTCTCAGGGGACCCAAGAGACCCAGTACTTC CSVSQGTQETQYF
TRBJ1-1 . . TRBV12-3/TRBV12-4 TGTGCCAGCAGTTTAGGATATAGGAACACTGAAGCTTTCTTT CASSLGYRNTEAFF
TRBJ2-1 . TRBD2 TRBV20-1 TGCAGTGCTGAGGCTAGCGGATACAATGAGCAGTTCTTC CSAEASGYNEQFF
TRBJ2-2 few TRBD1 TRBV4-1 TGCGCCAGCAGCCCTCCCGGGACAGCTACCGGGGAGCTGTTTTTT CASSPPGTATGELFF
TRBJ2-1 many . TRBV6-1 TGTGCCAGCAGTGAGGCGGGGAATGAGCAGTTCTTC CASSEAGNEQFF
TRBJ2-3 . TRBD2 TRBV6-1 TGTGCCAGCACCCCTAGCGGGGGCACAGATACGCAGTATTTT CASTPSGGTDTQYF
TRBJ2-1 . . TRBV7-3 TGTGCCTGCAGCTTAAGGTGGAACAATGAGCAGTTCTTC CACSLRWNNEQFF
TRBJ2-1 . . TRBV3-1 TGTGCCAGCAGCCAAGAGGGGAGTGAGCAGTTCTTC CASSQEGSEQFF
TRBJ1-2 few . TRBV11-1 TGTGCCAGCAGCAAAAAGAACTATGGCTACACCTTC CASSKKNYGYTF
TRBJ2-3 . . TRBV21-1 TGTGCCAGCAGCAAGGCCCACGGAGATACGCAGTATTTT CASSKAHGDTQYF
TRBJ2-7 . TRBD2 TRBV7-2 TGTGCCAGCAGGGCGGGGGGGAGCTCCTACGAGCAGTACTTC CASRAGGSSYEQYF
TRBJ2-3 few . TRBV7-2 TGTGCCAGCAGCCCCGGTCGGCGGGATACGCAGTATTTT CASSPGRRDTQYF
TRBJ2-1 . TRBD2 TRBV20-1 TGCAGTGCTAGAGATGGTTGGGGACTAGCGGACAATGAGCAGTTCTTC CSARDGWGLADNEQFF
TRBJ2-4 . . TRBV3-1 TGTGCCAGCAGCCAAGACAGGGGAAACATTCAGTACTTC CASSQDRGNIQYF
TRBJ2-2 . . TRBV15 TGTGCCACCAGCCTGAAAAGGGGAAACACCGGGGAGCTGTTTTTT CATSLKRGNTGELFF
TRBJ2-7 . TRBD1 TRBV29-1 TGCAGCGTGACTACAGGGGTCTACGAGCAGTACTTC CSVTTGVYEQYF
TRBJ1-2 few . TRBV3-1 TGTGCCAGCAGCCCCCAAGGGGGTTCAAGCGGCTACACCTTC CASSPQGGSSGYTF
TRBJ1-1 . . TRBV12-3/TRBV12-4 TGTGCCAGCGGATCAGGTTGTGAAGCTTTCTTT CASGSGCEAFF
TRBJ1-5 . . TRBV7-2 TGTGCCAGCAGCTGGTTACAGGGAACGGGGGGTCAGCCCCAGCATTTT CASSWLQGTGGQPQHF
TRBJ2-1 . TRBD2 TRBV14 TGTGCCAGCAGCCCATTGGGACTAGACGATTACAATGAGCAGTTCTTC CASSPLGLDDYNEQFF
TRBJ2-3 once . TRBV5-1 TGCGCCAGCAGCTTGGTCTCCGGGGAAACAGATACGCAGTATTTT CASSLVSGETDTQYF
TRBJ2-2 . . TRBV6-6 TGTGCCAGCAGTTACTCGGACATAAACACCGGGGAGCTGTTTTTT CASSYSDINTGELFF
TRBJ1-1 . . TRBV29-1 TGCAGCTCAACGGGAGGGCCCACTGAAGCTTTCTTT CSSTGGPTEAFF
TRBJ2-7 . TRBD1 TRBV11-3 TGTGCCAGCAGCCCAGAGCTTGGGACAGGTCCTTCCGTGAGGTACTTC CASSPELGTGPSVRYF
TRBJ2-5 few TRBD2 TRBV20-1 TGCAGTGCTCCGAGGGGAGCGGGGCGGCGCGAGACCCAGTACTTC CSAPRGAGRRETQYF
TRBJ2-3 few . TRBV3-1 TGTGCCAGCACCCATCTGGGGTCTACGCAGTATTTT CASTHLGSTQYF
TRBJ2-4 . TRBD1 TRBV29-1 TGCAGCGTTCACCAGGGGGTGGCCAAAAACATTCAGTACTTC CSVHQGVAKNIQYF
TRBJ2-7 few . TRBV29-1 TGCAGCGTTCTCCTCCAGGGGAGCTCCTACGAGCAGTACTTC CSVLLQGSSYEQYF
TRBJ2-7 once . TRBV20-1 TGCAGTGCTTCTGACAGTGGGAACTCCTACGAGCAGTACTTC CSASDSGNSYEQYF
TRBJ2-7 . TRBD2 TRBV18 TGTGCCAGCTCACCAAGTGCCAGCGGGGGGCCTGTCGAGCAGTACTTC CASSPSASGGPVEQYF
TRBJ1-2 . TRBD1 TRBV7-2 TGTGCCAACGGCTTAGGGACAGGGGGAGATGGCTACACCTTC CANGLGTGGDGYTF
TRBJ1-6 . . TRBV29-1 TGCAGCACCCGGACGGGGGATAATTCACCCCTCCACTTT CSTRTGDNSPLHF